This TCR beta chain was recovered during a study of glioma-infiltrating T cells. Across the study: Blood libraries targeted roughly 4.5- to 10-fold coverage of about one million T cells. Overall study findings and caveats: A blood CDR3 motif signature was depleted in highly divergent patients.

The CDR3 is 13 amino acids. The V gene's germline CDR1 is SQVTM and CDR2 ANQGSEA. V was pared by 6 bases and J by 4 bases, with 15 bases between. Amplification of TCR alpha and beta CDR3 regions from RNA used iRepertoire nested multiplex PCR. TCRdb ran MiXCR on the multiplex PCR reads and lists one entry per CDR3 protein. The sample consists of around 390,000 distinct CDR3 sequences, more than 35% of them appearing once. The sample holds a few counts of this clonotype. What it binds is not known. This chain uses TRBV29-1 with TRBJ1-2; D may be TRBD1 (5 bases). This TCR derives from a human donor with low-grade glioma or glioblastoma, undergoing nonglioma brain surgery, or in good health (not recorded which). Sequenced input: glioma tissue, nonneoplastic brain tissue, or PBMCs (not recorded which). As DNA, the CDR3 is TGCAGCGTCTTAGGGGTTCGTGGCTATGGCTACACCTTC. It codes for CSVLGVRGYGYTF.